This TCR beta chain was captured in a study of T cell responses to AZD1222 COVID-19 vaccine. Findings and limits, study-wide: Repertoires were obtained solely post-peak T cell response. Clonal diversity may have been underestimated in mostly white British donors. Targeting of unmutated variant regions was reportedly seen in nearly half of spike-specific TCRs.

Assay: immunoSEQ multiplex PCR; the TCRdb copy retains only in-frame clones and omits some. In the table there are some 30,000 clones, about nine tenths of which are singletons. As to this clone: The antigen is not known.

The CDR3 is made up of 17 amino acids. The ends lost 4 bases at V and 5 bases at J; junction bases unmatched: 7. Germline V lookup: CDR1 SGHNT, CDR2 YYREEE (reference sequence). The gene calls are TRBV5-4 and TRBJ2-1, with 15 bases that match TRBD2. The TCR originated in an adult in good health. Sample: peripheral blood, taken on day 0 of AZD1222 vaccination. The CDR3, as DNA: TGTGCCAGCAGCACCGGGACTAGCGGGGGGCCGAACAATGAGCAGTTCTTC. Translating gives CASSTGTSGGPNNEQFF. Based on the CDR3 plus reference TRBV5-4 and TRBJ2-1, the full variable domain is ETGVTQSPTHLIKTRGQQVTLRCSSQSGHNTVSWYQQALGQGPQFIFQYYREEENGRGNFPPRFSGLQFPNYSSELNVNALELDDSALYLCASSTGTSGGPNNEQFFGPGTRLTVL.